A selection of T cell receptor beta chains follows, all from one sample in a study of Ad26.COV2.S vaccination and SARS-CoV-2 variants. The method was immunoSEQ multiplex PCR; TCRdb's version includes in-frame clones alone and lacks a portion of them. Of hundreds of thousands of clones in the sample, about 86% were seen once. Material: peripheral blood, obtained in a trial of Ad26.COV2.S vaccine versus placebo. The receptors were sampled from a person aged 18-65 years who received the Ad26.COV2.S COVID-19 vaccine or a placebo. Both conserved end residues are part of each CDR3. D genes are given only for firm matches. Clone size is shown for a subset of rows, as once, few, many or a class of expanded clone.

abundance	v_gene	j_gene	d_gene	CDR3nt	CDR3aa
NA	TRBV6-2/TRBV6-3	TRBJ2-1	NA	TGTGCCAGCAGTAAACGGGACGGACTTAGTCACAATGAGCAGTTCTTC	CASSKRDGLSHNEQFF
once	TRBV14	TRBJ2-1	NA	TGTGCCAGCAGCCCCCGGGACCCGGCCTACAATGAGCAGTTCTTC	CASSPRDPAYNEQFF
NA	TRBV4-2	TRBJ1-4	TRBD1	TGTGCCAGCAGCACGACAGGGGGCGCGACTAATGAAAAACTGTTTTTT	CASSTTGGATNEKLFF
NA	TRBV2	TRBJ2-5	NA	TGTGCCAGCAGTGAAGCGGCCGAGACCCAGTACTTC	CASSEAAETQYF
once	TRBV2	TRBJ1-1	NA	TGTGCCAGCAGTGTATTGGGATTCAACACTGAAGCTTTCTTT	CASSVLGFNTEAFF
NA	TRBV5-8	TRBJ2-1	NA	TGTGCCAGCAGCTATCCCAATGAGCAGTTCTTC	CASSYPNEQFF
NA	TRBV5-4	TRBJ1-6	TRBD1	TGTGCCAGCCGAGCTTTGGGGACAGGGGCCTCACCCCTCCACTTT	CASRALGTGASPLHF
NA	TRBV7-6	TRBJ2-5	TRBD2	TGTGCCAGCAGCTTAGACGTAGCGGGTATAGGGGAGACCCAGTACTTC	CASSLDVAGIGETQYF
once	TRBV9	TRBJ1-3	TRBD1	TGTGCCAGCAGCAATTATCGTGGACAGGGGGCATCGGGAAACACCATATATTTT	CASSNYRGQGASGNTIYF
NA	TRBV28	TRBJ2-4	NA	TGTGCCAGCACCCCCCCGGACGGGAAAAACATTCAGTACTTC	CASTPPDGKNIQYF
NA	TRBV19	TRBJ1-1	NA	TGTGCCAGTACCTTACAGGGAGTGAACACTGAAGCTTTCTTT	CASTLQGVNTEAFF
NA	TRBV14	TRBJ2-7	NA	TGTGCCAGCAGCCCTGACGGCTACGAGCAGTACTTC	CASSPDGYEQYF
many	TRBV13	TRBJ2-1	TRBD2	TGTGCCAGCAGCTCACGGGAGGTGGGGGGAAGCTCCTACAATGAGCAGTTCTTC	CASSSREVGGSSYNEQFF
NA	TRBV30	TRBJ2-1	NA	TGTGCCTGGAGTATTGAAAGCGAGCAGTTCTTC	CAWSIESEQFF